Listed below are T cell receptor beta chains from one sample, sequenced in a study of CD8 T cells in ankylosing spondylitis. A single record per CDR3 protein comes from TCRdb applying MiXCR to the 5' RACE reads. The sample shows fewer than 750,000 distinct CDR3 sequences, 15% to 20% of them seen only once. The material sequenced was blood, either unsorted or a sorted T cell fraction (not recorded which). These receptors all stem from a male donor with ankylosing spondylitis. Each CDR3 is given with its conserved first and last residue. Fields, in order: D gene, CDR3 length, V gene, J gene, clone size, CDR3 DNA, CDR3 protein. D genes are given only for firm matches. Clone size is not always given. Where it is, it says once, few, many or a class for expanded clones.

D gene: -; CDR3 length: 16; V gene: TRBV5-1; J gene: TRBJ2-3; clone size: -; CDR3 DNA: TGCGCCAGCAGCCCGGGGGGCCTTACTAGCACAGATACGCAGTATTTT; CDR3 protein: CASSPGGLTSTDTQYF
D gene: -; CDR3 length: 16; V gene: TRBV5-6; J gene: TRBJ1-2; clone size: few; CDR3 DNA: TGTGCCAGCAGCCCCGGGAGCAGAGGGGGATCCTATGGCTACACCTTC; CDR3 protein: CASSPGSRGGSYGYTF
D gene: TRBD2; CDR3 length: 14; V gene: TRBV6-2/TRBV6-3; J gene: TRBJ2-1; clone size: few; CDR3 DNA: TGTGCCAGCATCCTTTCGGGACTAGACAATGAGCAGTTCTTC; CDR3 protein: CASILSGLDNEQFF
D gene: TRBD1; CDR3 length: 14; V gene: TRBV20-1; J gene: TRBJ1-6; clone size: -; CDR3 DNA: TGCAGTGCTAGAAGACAGGGAGGTAATTCACCCCTCCACTTT; CDR3 protein: CSARRQGGNSPLHF
D gene: TRBD2; CDR3 length: 18; V gene: TRBV9; J gene: TRBJ2-6; clone size: few; CDR3 DNA: TGTGCCAGCACCGGGAGGGGGAAATGGATCTCTGGGGCCAACGTCCTGACTTTC; CDR3 protein: CASTGRGKWISGANVLTF
D gene: -; CDR3 length: 14; V gene: TRBV7-9; J gene: TRBJ2-1; clone size: few; CDR3 DNA: TGTGCCAGCAGCGCCCGGGACGGACCGTCAGAGCAGTTCTTC; CDR3 protein: CASSARDGPSEQFF
D gene: TRBD1; CDR3 length: 13; V gene: TRBV14; J gene: TRBJ2-7; clone size: -; CDR3 DNA: TGTGCCAGCGGGACAGGGGGTTCCTACGAGCAGTACTTC; CDR3 protein: CASGTGGSYEQYF
D gene: -; CDR3 length: 16; V gene: TRBV5-5; J gene: TRBJ2-3; clone size: few; CDR3 DNA: TGTGCCAGCAGTTGGAACAGGCTAACGACTTCAGATACGCAGTATTTT; CDR3 protein: CASSWNRLTTSDTQYF
D gene: -; CDR3 length: 16; V gene: TRBV24-1; J gene: TRBJ2-2; clone size: -; CDR3 DNA: TGTGCCACCCGGTCCTTGGAGGCAGGAGACACCGGGGAGCTGTTTTTT; CDR3 protein: CATRSLEAGDTGELFF
D gene: -; CDR3 length: 15; V gene: TRBV20-1; J gene: TRBJ2-1; clone size: -; CDR3 DNA: TGCAGTGCTAGAATACTTGGCATTGACTACAATGAGCAGTTCTTC; CDR3 protein: CSARILGIDYNEQFF
D gene: -; CDR3 length: 16; V gene: TRBV11-2; J gene: TRBJ2-6; clone size: few; CDR3 DNA: TGTGCCAGCAGCTTATTGGCAGGGGCTGGGGCCAACGTCCTGACTTTC; CDR3 protein: CASSLLAGAGANVLTF
D gene: TRBD2; CDR3 length: 15; V gene: TRBV6-2/TRBV6-3; J gene: TRBJ2-1; clone size: -; CDR3 DNA: TGTGCCAGCAGTCTGAGCGGGACTCCCTACAATGAGCAGTTCTTC; CDR3 protein: CASSLSGTPYNEQFF
D gene: -; CDR3 length: 14; V gene: TRBV12-3/TRBV12-4; J gene: TRBJ2-2; clone size: few; CDR3 DNA: TGTGCCAGCAGTTTACGTCAGGACACCGGGGAGCTGTTTTTT; CDR3 protein: CASSLRQDTGELFF
D gene: -; CDR3 length: 14; V gene: TRBV20-1; J gene: TRBJ1-2; clone size: -; CDR3 DNA: TGCAGTGCTAGGGGGACTGACGGTCTGTATGGCTACACCTTC; CDR3 protein: CSARGTDGLYGYTF
D gene: -; CDR3 length: 16; V gene: TRBV7-9; J gene: TRBJ2-3; clone size: -; CDR3 DNA: TGTGCCAGCAGCTCCATCGGACAGCAGCGCACAGATACGCAGTATTTT; CDR3 protein: CASSSIGQQRTDTQYF
D gene: -; CDR3 length: 20; V gene: TRBV18; J gene: TRBJ2-1; clone size: -; CDR3 DNA: TGTGCCAGCTCACCTCCCGCCTCTGGCGGCCTGACATATGGTGTATATGAGCAGTTCTTC; CDR3 protein: CASSPPASGGLTYGVYEQFF
D gene: -; CDR3 length: 16; V gene: TRBV5-1; J gene: TRBJ2-2; clone size: few; CDR3 DNA: TGCGCCAGCAGCCCTCACATGATTGGGAACACCGGGGAGCTGTTTTTT; CDR3 protein: CASSPHMIGNTGELFF
D gene: -; CDR3 length: 15; V gene: TRBV9; J gene: TRBJ2-7; clone size: -; CDR3 DNA: TGTGCCAGCAGCTCAGGGGGAGGGGGGGCATACGAGCAGTACTTC; CDR3 protein: CASSSGGGGAYEQYF
D gene: TRBD2; CDR3 length: 13; V gene: TRBV24-1; J gene: TRBJ2-1; clone size: few; CDR3 DNA: TGTGCCACCAGCGGGGAGGGCCTCAATGAGCAGTTCTTC; CDR3 protein: CATSGEGLNEQFF
D gene: TRBD1; CDR3 length: 14; V gene: TRBV6-5; J gene: TRBJ1-2; clone size: -; CDR3 DNA: TGTGCCAGCAGTTACTCATGGACAGGTGATGGCTACACCTTC; CDR3 protein: CASSYSWTGDGYTF
D gene: -; CDR3 length: 15; V gene: TRBV5-1; J gene: TRBJ2-7; clone size: once; CDR3 DNA: TGCGCCAGCAGCTTGGATGTTGGGGGTCTTTACGAGCAGTACTTC; CDR3 protein: CASSLDVGGLYEQYF
D gene: TRBD2; CDR3 length: 20; V gene: TRBV13; J gene: TRBJ2-1; clone size: few; CDR3 DNA: TGTGCCAGCAGCAATCCCCAAACTAGCGGGAGGAGCGGAGGTTGGAATGAGCAGTTCTTC; CDR3 protein: CASSNPQTSGRSGGWNEQFF
D gene: -; CDR3 length: 14; V gene: TRBV12-3/TRBV12-4; J gene: TRBJ1-1; clone size: -; CDR3 DNA: TGTGCCAGCAAACTCTCGGACAGGAACACTGAAGCTTTCTTT; CDR3 protein: CASKLSDRNTEAFF
D gene: -; CDR3 length: 14; V gene: TRBV25-1; J gene: TRBJ2-7; clone size: -; CDR3 DNA: TGTGCCAGCAGCTCTGCGGGTCGGACCTACGAGCAGTACTTC; CDR3 protein: CASSSAGRTYEQYF
D gene: -; CDR3 length: 14; V gene: TRBV9; J gene: TRBJ2-3; clone size: many; CDR3 DNA: TGTGCCAGCAGCGCAGTCGGACAGTCGGATACGCAGTATTTT; CDR3 protein: CASSAVGQSDTQYF
D gene: TRBD1; CDR3 length: 13; V gene: TRBV12-3/TRBV12-4; J gene: TRBJ1-2; clone size: few; CDR3 DNA: TGTGCCAGCAGTCCGCTGACAGGGGATGGCTACACCTTC; CDR3 protein: CASSPLTGDGYTF
D gene: TRBD1; CDR3 length: 16; V gene: TRBV7-2; J gene: TRBJ2-5; clone size: few; CDR3 DNA: TGTGCCAGCAGCACCACGGGACAGGCATACCAAGAGACCCAGTACTTC; CDR3 protein: CASSTTGQAYQETQYF
D gene: -; CDR3 length: 16; V gene: TRBV4-1; J gene: TRBJ1-6; clone size: few; CDR3 DNA: TGCGCCAGCAGCCAAGAACACAGCTCCTATAATTCACCCCTCCACTTT; CDR3 protein: CASSQEHSSYNSPLHF
D gene: -; CDR3 length: 15; V gene: TRBV7-9; J gene: TRBJ2-5; clone size: -; CDR3 DNA: TGTGCCAGCAGCACACTAGAGGGGGTGTCGGAGACCCAGTACTTC; CDR3 protein: CASSTLEGVSETQYF
D gene: TRBD2; CDR3 length: 14; V gene: TRBV29-1; J gene: TRBJ2-5; clone size: few; CDR3 DNA: TGCAGCGTAGGAGCGGGGGAGTTCCAAGAGACCCAGTACTTC; CDR3 protein: CSVGAGEFQETQYF
D gene: TRBD1; CDR3 length: 14; V gene: TRBV28; J gene: TRBJ2-7; clone size: few; CDR3 DNA: TGTGCCAGCAGTGTCACCGGGACAGGGGACGAGCAGTACTTC; CDR3 protein: CASSVTGTGDEQYF
D gene: -; CDR3 length: 15; V gene: TRBV3-1; J gene: TRBJ1-4; clone size: -; CDR3 DNA: TGTGCCAGCACCGGACGGGGGGGCAGGGTTGAAAAACTGTTTTTT; CDR3 protein: CASTGRGGRVEKLFF
D gene: -; CDR3 length: 16; V gene: TRBV27; J gene: TRBJ2-3; clone size: -; CDR3 DNA: TGTGCCAGCAGTCCACATTACCTTCCAAGCACAGATACGCAGTATTTT; CDR3 protein: CASSPHYLPSTDTQYF
D gene: TRBD2; CDR3 length: 15; V gene: TRBV2; J gene: TRBJ2-7; clone size: -; CDR3 DNA: TGTGCCAGCAGAGCCAGGACTAGCGGCGCCTACGAGCAGTACTTC; CDR3 protein: CASRARTSGAYEQYF
D gene: TRBD1; CDR3 length: 16; V gene: TRBV4-1; J gene: TRBJ2-4; clone size: many; CDR3 DNA: TGCGCCAGCAGCTACGGGACAGGGGGCGAGAGGGACATTCAGTACTTC; CDR3 protein: CASSYGTGGERDIQYF
D gene: -; CDR3 length: 17; V gene: TRBV20-1; J gene: TRBJ2-4; clone size: -; CDR3 DNA: TGCAGTGCTAGAGCCGGTCCAGGACAGTTAGCCGAAAACATTCAGTACTTC; CDR3 protein: CSARAGPGQLAENIQYF
D gene: -; CDR3 length: 10; V gene: TRBV29-1; J gene: TRBJ1-1; clone size: many; CDR3 DNA: TGCAGCGTTTCCCGACCACGGGCTTTCTTT; CDR3 protein: CSVSRPRAFF
D gene: -; CDR3 length: 13; V gene: TRBV27; J gene: TRBJ2-5; clone size: -; CDR3 DNA: TGTGCCAGCAGGGCATCGGGGGAAGAGACCCAGTACTTC; CDR3 protein: CASRASGEETQYF
D gene: TRBD1; CDR3 length: 18; V gene: TRBV12-3/TRBV12-4; J gene: TRBJ1-2; clone size: -; CDR3 DNA: TGTGCCCGCAGTTTAGCGCTAAAGGCCGGGACAGGGGGATATGGCTACACCTTC; CDR3 protein: CARSLALKAGTGGYGYTF
D gene: -; CDR3 length: 16; V gene: TRBV18; J gene: TRBJ2-7; clone size: -; CDR3 DNA: TGTGCCAGCTCACCAAGAGACAGGACTACACCCTACGAGCAGTACTTC; CDR3 protein: CASSPRDRTTPYEQYF
D gene: TRBD1; CDR3 length: 16; V gene: TRBV7-9; J gene: TRBJ1-2; clone size: few; CDR3 DNA: TGTGCCAGCAGCATAGAAGGGGACAGGGCTGACTATGGCTACACCTTC; CDR3 protein: CASSIEGDRADYGYTF